Listed below are T cell receptor beta chains from one sample, sequenced in a study of blood T cell repertoires in COVID-19. Measured with immunoSEQ multiplex PCR; TCRdb has only the in-frame clones, and not every one. This sample carries about 400,000 clones, more than 75% of them seen once, and the ten largest clones take over 2.5%. The specimen was peripheral blood. The receptors come from a human donor in a cohort sampled during active COVID-19. The CDR3 runs from the conserved cysteine through the conserved F or W. D genes are given only for firm matches. For some rows the clone size is stated as once, few or many, or as a class when expanded; others skip it.

D gene,J gene,clone size,V gene,CDR3 protein,CDR3 DNA
TRBD1,TRBJ2-2,.,TRBV28,CASSFPGTGFGELFF,TGTGCCAGCAGTTTTCCCGGGACAGGGTTCGGGGAGCTGTTTTTT
.,TRBJ2-7,few,TRBV5-1,CASSPAGTGYEQYF,TGCGCCAGCAGCCCCGCCGGGACTGGGTACGAGCAGTACTTC
.,TRBJ1-2,.,TRBV30,CAWSGRGLFLGYTF,TGTGCCTGGAGCGGGAGAGGCCTATTCCTTGGCTACACCTTC
TRBD1,TRBJ2-5,.,TRBV27,CASSRGGEETQYF,TGTGCCAGCAGTAGAGGGGGCGAAGAGACCCAGTACTTC
TRBD1,TRBJ2-7,once,TRBV28,CASSSQGARYF,TGTGCCAGCAGTTCCCAGGGGGCGCGGTACTTC
.,TRBJ2-2,.,TRBV30,CAWSARNTGELFF,TGTGCCTGGAGTGCCAGGAACACCGGGGAGCTGTTTTTT
TRBD1,TRBJ2-2,.,TRBV2,CASRGGTGLAGELFF,TGTGCCAGCAGGGGGGGGACAGGGTTGGCCGGGGAGCTGTTTTTT
.,TRBJ1-2,.,TRBV6-1,CASSDPNYGYTF,TGTGCCAGCAGTGACCCGAACTATGGCTACACCTTC
TRBD2,TRBJ2-3,.,TRBV10-3,CAISDPGLAGNRPSGLSTDTQYF,TGTGCCATCAGTGACCCTGGACTAGCGGGAAACCGCCCGTCGGGCCTTAGCACAGATACGCAGTATTTT
.,TRBJ1-5,.,TRBV3-1/TRBV3-2,CASSYQGSQPQHF,TGTGCCAGCAGCTATCAGGGTTCTCAGCCCCAGCATTTT
.,TRBJ2-1,.,TRBV5-4,CASSLELAREQFF,TGTGCCAGCAGCTTGGAACTAGCACGTGAGCAGTTCTTC
.,TRBJ1-6,.,TRBV5-6,CASSFIEYNSPLHF,TGTGCCAGCAGCTTTATTGAGTATAATTCACCCCTCCACTTT
.,TRBJ1-1,.,TRBV5-1,CASSQGYGNTEAFF,TGCGCCAGCAGCCAGGGATATGGAAACACTGAAGCTTTCTTT
.,TRBJ2-7,once,TRBV7-2,CASSLEPGIREQYF,TGTGCCAGCAGCTTAGAACCGGGGATACGCGAGCAGTACTTC
TRBD1,TRBJ1-6,once,TRBV12-3/TRBV12-4,CASTGTGHSPLHF,TGTGCCAGCACCGGGACAGGGCATTCACCCCTCCACTTT
.,TRBJ1-2,.,TRBV19,CASSSGRGGYTF,TGTGCCAGTAGTAGTGGTCGGGGTGGCTACACCTTC
.,TRBJ2-6,.,TRBV7-2,CASSLGSGAGANVLTF,TGTGCCAGCAGCTTAGGATCCGGTGCTGGGGCCAACGTCCTGACTTTC
TRBD2,TRBJ2-2,.,TRBV5-4,CASSPLPGTSGDTGELFF,TGTGCCAGCAGCCCCCTTCCCGGGACTAGCGGTGATACCGGGGAGCTGTTTTTT
TRBD1,TRBJ2-7,few,TRBV19,CASSAGQGLSYEQYF,TGTGCCAGTAGTGCGGGACAGGGACTCTCCTACGAGCAGTACTTC
TRBD1,TRBJ1-4,.,TRBV19,CASRTGGFRNEKLFF,TGTGCCAGCCGGACAGGGGGCTTTCGTAATGAAAAACTGTTTTTT
TRBD2,TRBJ2-1,.,TRBV20-1,CSASGGLSYNEQFF,TGCAGTGCTAGTGGGGGACTATCCTACAATGAGCAGTTCTTC
.,TRBJ1-5,.,TRBV19,CASSVQDWGNQPQHF,TGTGCCAGTAGTGTACAAGACTGGGGCAATCAGCCCCAGCATTTT
.,TRBJ2-3,.,TRBV10-1,CASSEGLASTDTQYF,TGCGCCAGCAGTGAGGGTCTAGCGAGCACAGATACGCAGTATTTT
.,TRBJ2-6,.,TRBV18,CASSLTTGSSGANVLTF,TGTGCCAGCTCACTCACGACTGGTTCCTCTGGGGCCAACGTCCTGACTTTC
TRBD1,TRBJ1-1,.,TRBV10-3,CAISETDGGQGMNTEAFF,TGTGCCATCAGTGAGACTGACGGAGGACAGGGGATGAACACTGAAGCTTTCTTT
.,TRBJ2-1,many,TRBV9,CASSVSGGLSSYNEQFF,TGTGCCAGCAGCGTATCCGGGGGGCTTAGCTCCTACAATGAGCAGTTCTTC
TRBD2,TRBJ2-7,few,TRBV11-2,CASSSLAGGHEQYF,TGTGCCAGCAGCTCACTAGCGGGAGGACACGAGCAGTACTTC
TRBD1,TRBJ1-1,.,TRBV7-8,CASSSKGIKPGQVPAWDTEAFF,TGTGCCAGCAGCTCGAAGGGCATTAAACCGGGACAGGTTCCGGCATGGGACACTGAAGCTTTCTTT
TRBD2,TRBJ2-5,.,TRBV7-9,CASSPFRSSGGQETQYF,TGTGCCAGCAGCCCATTCCGGTCTAGCGGGGGGCAAGAGACCCAGTACTTC
TRBD2,TRBJ2-1,once,TRBV27,CASSLGGLAGYNEQFF,TGTGCCAGCAGTTTAGGGGGACTAGCGGGTTACAATGAGCAGTTCTTC
.,TRBJ2-1,.,TRBV7-2,CASRVTSEQFF,TGTGCCAGCAGGGTTACAAGTGAGCAGTTCTTC
TRBD1,TRBJ1-2,.,TRBV7-2,CASSFGPTGGAGYGYTF,TGTGCCAGCAGCTTCGGGCCCACAGGGGGCGCCGGTTATGGCTACACCTTC
.,TRBJ1-5,.,TRBV28,CASRLWEARSPQHF,TGTGCCAGCAGACTCTGGGAGGCTAGGAGCCCCCAGCATTTT
.,TRBJ2-3,.,TRBV7-9,CASSFLGDTDTQYF,TGTGCCAGCAGCTTTCTGGGAGACACAGATACGCAGTATTTT
TRBD2,TRBJ2-7,.,TRBV10-1,CASSELREGEQYF,TGCGCCAGCAGTGAGTTGCGGGAGGGTGAGCAGTACTTC
.,TRBJ2-7,.,TRBV11-3,CASSLVGESEQYF,TGTGCCAGCAGCTTAGTCGGAGAAAGCGAGCAGTACTTC
.,TRBJ2-7,.,TRBV4-1,CASSQEGTGSYEQYF,TGCGCCAGCAGCCAAGAGGGAACAGGTTCCTACGAGCAGTACTTC
TRBD2,TRBJ2-1,.,TRBV30,CAWARTSGSYEQFF,TGTGCCTGGGCCCGGACTAGCGGGAGCTATGAGCAGTTCTTC
.,TRBJ2-7,.,TRBV29-1,CSVGGHITYEQYF,TGCAGCGTTGGAGGACATATTACGTACGAGCAGTACTTC
.,TRBJ1-2,.,TRBV4-1,CASSQDGAGMRGYTF,TGCGCCAGCAGCCAAGATGGGGCAGGAATGAGGGGCTACACCTTC
.,TRBJ2-7,.,TRBV5-1,CASSLKVTSLHEQYF,TGCGCCAGCAGCTTGAAGGTGACTTCCTTACACGAGCAGTACTTC
.,TRBJ2-2,few,TRBV5-4,CASSPDKGRRVGGTGELFF,TGTGCCAGCAGCCCGGACAAGGGGAGACGGGTCGGGGGCACCGGGGAGCTGTTTTTT
TRBD1,TRBJ1-1,.,TRBV25-1,CASSEVTGVTEAFF,TGTGCCAGCAGTGAAGTGACAGGGGTAACTGAAGCTTTCTTT
TRBD2,TRBJ2-7,.,TRBV4-2,CASSHGLAVLTYEQYF,TGTGCCAGCAGCCATGGACTAGCGGTCCTGACCTACGAGCAGTACTTC
.,TRBJ2-1,.,TRBV15,CATSITSSGVDEQFF,TGTGCCACCAGCATAACCTCTTCGGGAGTCGATGAGCAGTTCTTC
.,TRBJ2-5,.,TRBV3-1/TRBV3-2,CASSQDSTQQETQYF,TGTGCCAGCAGCCAAGATTCGACACAGCAAGAGACCCAGTACTTC
.,TRBJ1-6,.,TRBV6-6,CASNLESYNSPLHF,TGTGCCAGCAACCTGGAGTCTTATAATTCACCCCTCCACTTT
.,TRBJ2-3,.,TRBV30,CAWTREVVTDTQYF,TGTGCCTGGACCCGGGAAGTCGTTACAGATACGCAGTATTTT
.,TRBJ2-2,.,TRBV4-1,CASSQDPGANTGELFF,TGCGCCAGCAGCCAAGATCCGGGAGCGAACACCGGGGAGCTGTTTTTT